The 29 T cell receptor beta chains below were found in one sample sequenced in a study of CXCR3-negative and CXCR3-positive naive CD8 T cells. Notes on the study in general: Naive cells positive for CXCR3 carried more hydrophobic TRB CDR3s than CXCR3-negative ones.

The antigens of these receptors remain unknown. All TRB cDNA libraries came from 5' RACE performed with UMI labels. TCRdb re-called the 5' RACE reads and gives one entry per CDR3 protein, without DNA. This table holds about 89,000 distinct CDR3 sequences. Sequenced sample: naive CXCR3+ CD8+ T cells from blood. Subset denoted: CD45RO-CCR7+CD27+CD95- naive CD8+ T cells expressing CXCR3 (TNR3+). Every receptor here comes from a human donor in good health. Some clones in this sample may be carry-over from other donors' samples.

By frequency, this clonotype registers medium-sized (0.01 to 0.1%). The rearrangement links TRBV7-7 to TRBJ2-5. The CDR3 covers 17 residues. Germline V gene data show CDR1 as SSHAT and CDR2 as FNYEAQ (reference sequence). CDR3 region: CASSQKSPRPQQETQYF.

The chain has TRBV12-3 or TRBV12-4 and TRBJ2-1; TCRdb selects TRBD1, and the lack of DNA leaves this call unchecked. There are 19 residues in the CDR3. The CDR3 protein is CASSSMSGTGSLPYKEQFF.

The genes are TRBV7-8 and TRBJ2-3. Germline V gives CDR1 SGHVS, CDR2 FQNEAQ. This CDR3 spans 14 amino acids. The CDR3 loop is CASSLGLSTDTQYF.

J is TRBJ2-4 and V is TRBV23-1. TRBV23-1 is marked as an open reading frame, function uncertain. CDR3 length: 17 amino acids. CDR3 in amino acids: CASSQSNRASAKNIQYF.

This chain joins TRBV7-9 and TRBJ1-1; without DNA, the TCRdb call of TRBD1 cannot be checked. Germline lookup yields CDR1 SEHNR and CDR2 FQNEAQ (reference sequence). The CDR3 is made up of 16 amino acids. The CDR3 region is CASSLPPGQKNTEAFF.

The rearrangement links TRBV15 to TRBJ1-6. The CDR3 has 16 amino acids. Germline V gene data show CDR1 as LNHNV and CDR2 as YYDKDF (reference sequence). This CDR3 is CATSRDSRGYNSPLHF.

The V gene is TRBV29-1, the J gene TRBJ2-7; no DNA is available, so the TRBD2 call from TCRdb remains unchecked. The germline gives CDR1 SQVTM, CDR2 ANQGSEA. The CDR3 extends over 14 amino acids. CDR3 in amino acids: CSVHHSGGSSEQYF.

The V call is TRBV7-2, the J call TRBJ2-7; there is no DNA to check the TCRdb D call of TRBD2. CDR3 length: 17 amino acids. Germline loops: CDR1 SGHTA, CDR2 FQGNSA. This chain's CDR3 is CASSLGVLAAKNYEQYF.

The genes are TRBV7-2 and TRBJ2-5; TCRdb proposes TRBD1, but this gene call is untestable without DNA. The CDR3 spans 14 residues. Germline-derived CDR1 and CDR2 are SGHTA and FQGNSA. The CDR3 reads CASSLVGGQETQYF.

V usage is TRBV14 and J usage is TRBJ2-7; absent DNA, TCRdb's TRBD1 call cannot be checked. The CDR3 consists of 13 residues. CDR1 and CDR2 from the germline V gene are SGHDN and FVKESK. This chain's CDR3 is CASRGPTDYEQYF.

V and J are TRBV5-1 and TRBJ2-7. In germline, CDR1 is SGHRS, CDR2 YFSETQ. CDR3 length: 12 residues. This CDR3 reads CASSLYSYEQYF.

This chain uses TRBV6-5 with TRBJ1-6; without DNA, the TCRdb call of TRBD1 cannot be checked. There are 16 residues in the CDR3. Germline V lookup: CDR1 MNHEY, CDR2 SVGAGI. CDR3 sequence reads: CASSYTETGINSPLHF.

This chain connects TRBV7-9 to TRBJ2-1; TCRdb's assignment of TRBD1 cannot be checked, as there is no DNA. The CDR3 contains 16 residues. Germline V gives CDR1 SEHNR, CDR2 FQNEAQ (reference sequence). CDR3 region: CASSKGVPKGYNEQFF.

The chain links TRBV7-2 to TRBJ2-1; the TCRdb call, TRBD1, lacks DNA for checking. Germline assignment: CDR1 SGHTA and CDR2 FQGNSA. The CDR3 consists of 17 residues. The CDR3 region is CASSLVYLAPNYNEQFF.

The CDR3 loop reads CASSQDRDSSYNEQFF. The chain has TRBV4-3 and TRBJ2-1; with no DNA, the TCRdb D assignment of TRBD1 cannot be verified. CDR1 and CDR2 (germline): LGHNA, YSLEER. The CDR3 consists of 16 residues.

V is TRBV9 and J is TRBJ2-1; TCRdb names TRBD1, which stays unverified in the absence of DNA. The CDR3 is made up of 17 amino acids. Germline lookup yields CDR1 SGDLS and CDR2 YYNGEE. The CDR3 is CASSVAGQGSSYNEQFF.

The genes are TRBV5-4 and TRBJ2-1; TCRdb's D call of TRBD1 is untestable without DNA. Germline loops: CDR1 SGHNT, CDR2 YYREEE (reference sequence). The CDR3 has 13 amino acids. The CDR3 reads CASSNRVYNEQFF. Based on the CDR3 plus reference TRBV5-4 and TRBJ2-1, the full variable domain is ETGVTQSPTHLIKTRGQQVTLRCSSQSGHNTVSWYQQALGQGPQFIFQYYREEENGRGNFPPRFSGLQFPNYSSELNVNALELDDSALYLCASSNRVYNEQFFGPGTRLTVL.

The chain carries TRBV5-5 and TRBJ2-2; the D gene TCRdb calls, TRBD1, cannot be checked with no DNA. The CDR3 sequence is 17 residues long. CDR1 is SGHKS, CDR2 YYEKEE, per germline (reference sequence). CDR3 region: CASSLSQGRTTTGELFF.

J is TRBJ2-5 and V is TRBV5-8; TCRdb returns TRBD1, unconfirmable since there is no DNA. In germline, CDR1 is SGHTS, CDR2 YDEGEE. The CDR3 runs to 16 residues. This CDR3 is CASSLVGTGDQETQYF. The entire variable domain, with the rest obtained from reference TRBV5-8 and TRBJ2-5, is as follows: EAGVTQSPTHLIKTRGQQATLRCSPISGHTSVYWYQQALGLGLQFLLWYDEGEERNRGNFPPRFSGRQFPNYSSELNVNALELEDSALYLCASSLVGTGDQETQYFGPGTRLLVL.

The rearrangement links TRBV28 to TRBJ2-1; as DNA is missing, the TRBD1 call by TCRdb cannot be tested. CDR1 and CDR2 (germline): MDHEN, SYDVKM. CDR3 size: 14 residues. The CDR3 loop is CASTHWGGDNEQFF.

The V gene is TRBV7-2, the J gene TRBJ1-2. This CDR3 has 15 amino acids. CDR1 and CDR2 (germline): SGHTA, FQGNSA. This chain's CDR3 is CASSLHRDLNYGYTF.

The chain couples TRBV5-1 to TRBJ2-7; the D call from TCRdb, TRBD1, cannot be confirmed without DNA. Germline lookup yields CDR1 SGHRS and CDR2 YFSETQ. The length of the CDR3 is 14 residues. This chain's CDR3 is CASSLGGQGYEQYF.

The chain carries TRBV15 and TRBJ1-6; TCRdb selects TRBD1, and the lack of DNA leaves this call unchecked. Germline lookup yields CDR1 LNHNV and CDR2 YYDKDF (reference sequence). This CDR3 contains 17 residues. The CDR3 here is CATSRDRGRGYNSPLHF.

J is TRBJ2-7 and V is TRBV2; the TCRdb D gene call, TRBD2, has no DNA to confirm it. Germline V gene lookup returns CDR1 SNHLY and CDR2 FYNNEI. The CDR3 runs to 12 residues. CDR3 loop: CASSRGPGDCSF. Complete variable domain (other parts from reference TRBV2 and TRBJ2-7): EPEVTQTPSHQVTQMGQEVILRCVPISNHLYFYWYRQILGQKVEFLVSFYNNEISEKSEIFDDQFSVERPDGSNFTLKIRSTKLEDSAMYFCASSRGPGDCSFGPGTRLTVT.

This chain joins TRBV12-3 or TRBV12-4 and TRBJ2-2; checking the TCRdb D call of TRBD2 is not possible without DNA. There are 11 residues in the CDR3. The CDR3 sequence is CASSVPGELFF.

The chain carries TRBV18 and TRBJ2-7. CDR1 is KGHSH and CDR2 is LQKENI in the germline V gene. CDR3 length equals 15 residues. The CDR3 here is CASSPYRDITYEQYF. The variable domain in full, completed from reference TRBV18 and TRBJ2-7, reads NAGVMQNPRHLVRRRGQEARLRCSPMKGHSHVYWYRQLPEEGLKFMVYLQKENIIDESGMPKERFSAEFPKEGPSILRIQQVVRGDSAAYFCASSPYRDITYEQYFGPGTRLTVT.

This rearrangement joins TRBV29-1 to TRBJ2-7; absent DNA, TCRdb's TRBD2 call cannot be checked. CDR3 length equals 13 residues. Germline CDR1 is SQVTM and CDR2 is ANQGSEA. CDR3 amino acids: CSAGTSGGNEQYF.

CDR3 sequence reads: CASSQTPGTQNEQYF. J is TRBJ2-7 and V is TRBV5-5; TCRdb returns TRBD1, unconfirmable since there is no DNA. The CDR3 has 15 residues. Germline CDR1 reads SGHKS; CDR2 reads YYEKEE (reference sequence).

V gene TRBV5-6 combines with J gene TRBJ1-5; TCRdb picks TRBD1, but there is no DNA to check that call. CDR3 size: 13 residues. Germline-derived CDR1 and CDR2 are SGHDT and YYEEEE. The CDR3 is CASCPQGRQPQHF.